The 13 T cell receptor beta chains listed next were all sequenced from one sample in a study of beta chain features in type 1 diabetes. All of the isolated RNA was reverse transcribed, so expressed TCRB transcripts were sequenced. Using immunoSEQ multiplex PCR, the repertoire was profiled, and TCRdb retains in-frame clones only, with some absent. This sample has 330,000 or so clones, with approximately 15% found just once. Sequencing was performed on central memory CD4+ T cells from blood. The receptors derive from a man aged 30 to 45 in good health.

This clone was counted between two and nine times. This chain joins TRBV7-2 and TRBJ2-1, with no clear D. The length of the CDR3 is 12 residues. Trimming cost V 2 bases and J 12 bases, with 11 bases left between them. In germline, CDR1 is SGHTA, CDR2 FQGNSA. The CDR3 sequence is CASSLFPGWQFF. CDR3 coding DNA: TGTGCCAGCAGCTTATTCCCCGGGTGGCAGTTCTTC.

This clone was observed a handful of times. The CDR3: CASSRTGGEQYF. CDR3 coding DNA: TGCGCCAGCAGCCGGACAGGGGGCGAGCAGTACTTC. The rearrangement uses TRBV5-1 and TRBJ2-7, with TRBD1 matching 10 bases. This CDR3 region has 12 residues. V was clipped by 4 bases and J by 6 bases; unmatched bases: 1. The germline CDR1 and CDR2 sequences are SGHRS and YFSETQ.

This clone was seen a handful of times. The V and J genes are TRBV5-4 and TRBJ1-5; unclear D gene. Trimming pared 3 bases from V and 3 bases from J, leaving 7 bases between. CDR3 size: 13 residues. CDR1 is SGHNT and CDR2 is YYREEE in the germline V gene (reference sequence). The CDR3: CASSSWPNQPQHF. The CDR3, as DNA: TGTGCCAGCAGCTCCTGGCCCAATCAGCCCCAGCATTTT. The entire variable domain, with the rest obtained from reference TRBV5-4 and TRBJ1-5, is as follows: ETGVTQSPTHLIKTRGQQVTLRCSSQSGHNTVSWYQQALGQGPQFIFQYYREEENGRGNFPPRFSGLQFPNYSSELNVNALELDDSALYLCASSSWPNQPQHFGDGTRLSIL.

This clone has only a few counts. The chain links TRBV11-2 to TRBJ1-2; unclear D gene. The germline V gene has CDR1 SGHAT and CDR2 FQNNGV. CDR3 length equals 17 residues. V was shortened by 1 base and J by 4 bases, with 19 bases between the two germline ends. The chain's CDR3 is CASSLGISASGSYGYTF. CDR3 DNA: TGTGCCAGCAGCTTAGGAATTTCGGCCTCGGGCAGCTATGGCTACACCTTC.

This clone was seen a few times. The rearrangement joins TRBV7-2 to TRBJ1-1; perhaps TRBD1 as D (5 bases). Trimming took 1 base from V and 4 from J, leaving 16 bases between them. The CDR3 is made up of 16 amino acids. Germline V gives CDR1 SGHTA, CDR2 FQGNSA. CDR3 sequence (DNA): TGTGCCAGCAGCTTAGTTTTCTTCGGGACGGCCACTGAAGCTTTCTTT. Residues: CASSLVFFGTATEAFF.

This clone was seen a few times. The rearrangement uses TRBV4-3 and TRBJ1-1, with a possible D match to TRBD1 (5 bases). Germline V gene lookup returns CDR1 LGHNA and CDR2 YSLEER. Trimming left V 0 bases short and J 1 base short, with 9 bases between. The CDR3 is 15 residues long. The CDR3: CASSQDPGQNTEAFF. The CDR3 DNA reads TGCGCCAGCAGCCAAGACCCCGGACAGAACACTGAAGCTTTCTTT.

This chain joins TRBV18 and TRBJ1-1, with TRBD1 identical over 7 bases. Looked up from germline, CDR1 is KGHSH and CDR2 is LQKENI. The CDR3 spans 19 residues. The V segment lost 0 bases and the J segment 0 bases; nucleotides outside the gene matches: 13. Here the CDR3 reads CASSPPFITGATLNTEAFF. Here the CDR3 DNA reads TGTGCCAGCTCACCACCTTTCATCACAGGGGCCACCCTGAACACTGAAGCTTTCTTT. The entire variable domain, with the rest obtained from reference TRBV18 and TRBJ1-1, is as follows: NAGVMQNPRHLVRRRGQEARLRCSPMKGHSHVYWYRQLPEEGLKFMVYLQKENIIDESGMPKERFSAEFPKEGPSILRIQQVVRGDSAAYFCASSPPFITGATLNTEAFFGQGTRLTVV.

The chain combines TRBV4-1 with TRBJ2-3; D might be TRBD1 (5 bases). V was shortened by 0 bases and J by 0 bases, with 10 bases between the two germline ends. There are 16 residues in the CDR3. Germline V lookup: CDR1 MGHRA, CDR2 YSYEKL. The CDR3 region is CASSQDGARSTDTQYF. CDR3 nucleotide sequence: TGCGCCAGCAGCCAAGATGGGGCCAGGAGCACAGATACGCAGTATTTT.

This clone was recorded a few times. The V call is TRBV12-2, the J call TRBJ2-5; TRBD2 is the table's D call, not checked against the DNA. TRBV12-2 is a pseudogene segment. The CDR3 is 18 residues long. This CDR3 is CASRHSGKSIRYQETQYF. The CDR3 DNA reads as TGTGCAAGTCGCCATAGCGGGAAGAGCATCCGGTACCAAGAGACCCAGTACTTC.

The chain links TRBV23-1 to TRBJ1-3; D is undetermined. TRBV23-1 carries the ORF label, with uncertain function. There are 10 residues in the CDR3. V dropped 7 bases and J dropped 4 bases, with 2 bases sitting between them. The CDR3 nucleotides read TGCGCCAGCACCGGAAACACCATATATTTT. It encodes CASTGNTIYF.

The genes are TRBV5-6 and TRBJ2-4; D remains unclear. The CDR3 loop spans 15 amino acids. The germline CDR1 and CDR2 sequences are SGHDT and YYEEEE. V shed 1 base and J shed 0 bases, with 8 bases lying between them. Here the CDR3 reads CASSLYRLAKNIQYF. CDR3 nucleotide sequence: TGTGCCAGCAGCTTGTACAGACTAGCCAAAAACATTCAGTACTTC.

This clone was counted a few times. V and J are TRBV5-4 and TRBJ1-5; no firm D call. Trimming cost V 0 bases and J 3 bases, with 7 bases left between them. The V gene's germline CDR1 is SGHNT and CDR2 YYREEE (reference sequence). The CDR3 has 14 residues. The CDR3 bases are TGTGCCAGCAGCTTGGGAATCGTCAATCAGCCCCAGCATTTT. This codes for CASSLGIVNQPQHF. Using reference TRBV5-4 and TRBJ1-5 for the parts outside the CDR3, the full variable domain is ETGVTQSPTHLIKTRGQQVTLRCSSQSGHNTVSWYQQALGQGPQFIFQYYREEENGRGNFPPRFSGLQFPNYSSELNVNALELDDSALYLCASSLGIVNQPQHFGDGTRLSIL.

This clone was counted many times. The CDR3 region is CASSQGVASGAKLQYF. CDR3 nucleotide sequence: TGTGCCAGCAGCCAAGGTGTCGCTAGCGGGGCGAAGCTTCAGTACTTC. The J gene is TRBJ2-4, the V gene TRBV14; 9 nucleotides align to TRBD2. V shed 1 base and J 11 bases; nucleotides not matched to a gene: 12. The CDR3 is made up of 16 amino acids. The germline CDR1 and CDR2 sequences are SGHDN and FVKESK.